This T cell receptor (beta chain) comes out of a study of T cell responses to AZD1222 COVID-19 vaccine. A remark on this clone: A junction end diverges from the germline sequence, so it may reflect a read error.

Repertoires were generated with immunoSEQ multiplex PCR, while TCRdb's copy carries only in-frame clones and drops some. The sample includes 95,000 to 100,000 clones, roughly 80% seen only once; the top ten take more than 13%. The CDR3 totals 14 residues. Germline assignment: CDR1 MNHEY and CDR2 SVGAGI. This receptor was obtained from an adult who received the AZD1222 COVID-19 vaccine. This sample comprised peripheral blood, obtained 28 days after the second AZD1222 dose. The chain combines TRBV6-5 with TRBJ1-1; 7 bases agree with TRBD1. For the CDR3, the DNA is TGTGCCAGCAGCCGACAGGGAGGGAACAGTGAAGCTTTCTTT. It codes for CASSRQGGNSEAFF.